This entry lists 23 T cell receptor beta chains sequenced from one sample in a study of T cells in Graves' hyperthyroidism and ophthalmopathy. Amplified TCR beta CDR3 regions derived from RNA transcripts. HTBI primers were the set used in a first-round RT-PCR of the TCR CDR3. TCRdb processed the multiplex PCR reads anew with MiXCR; each CDR3 protein has one entry. Of 650,000 to 850,000 distinct CDR3 sequences detected, approximately 19% appear once; the ten largest clones hold about a sixth. The specimen sequenced was blood. The receptors shown here come from a woman aged 45-65 years with Graves' hyperthyroidism that later progressed to Graves' ophthalmopathy.

Here the CDR3 DNA reads TGTGCCAGCAGCACACACAGGGTTGGAACCGGGGAGCTGTTTTTT. It encodes CASSTHRVGTGELFF. The chain uses TRBV9 and TRBJ2-2; D perhaps matches TRBD1 (6 bases). V lost 4 bases and J 5 bases, leaving 15 bases between the germline ends. This CDR3 region has 15 residues. Germline CDR1 and CDR2: SGDLS and YYNGEE.

In its sample, this clonotype was seen many times. One junction end does not reproduce the germline sequence, and a read error may be involved. The chain couples TRBV13 to TRBJ2-7, with 9 bases lining up with TRBD1. Germline V gene sequence: CDR1 PRHDT, CDR2 FYEKMQ (reference sequence). The length of the CDR3 is 15 residues. Written as DNA, the CDR3 is TGTGCCAGCAGCCTAGGGACAGGGAACACCTACGAGCAGTACTTC. It yields the protein CASSLGTGNTYEQYF.

This clonotype was detected ten times or more. V gene TRBV5-1 combines with J gene TRBJ1-1; 7 nucleotides match TRBD1. J gave up 5 bases and V 4 bases, and 11 bases lay outside the gene matches. CDR3 length equals 15 residues. The germline CDR1 and CDR2 sequences are SGHRS and YFSETQ. CDR3 nucleotides: TGCGCCAGCAGCACCATACAGGGGCAGGATACTGAAGCTTTCTTT. This codes for CASSTIQGQDTEAFF.

This clonotype was observed a few times. V and J are TRBV9 and TRBJ1-5; D is ambiguous. CDR3 length equals 15 residues. The germline gives CDR1 SGDLS, CDR2 YYNGEE. V was pared by 1 base and J by 3 bases, with 11 bases between. The CDR3: CASSVPGDTNQPQHF. CDR3 DNA sequence: TGTGCCAGCAGCGTACCAGGAGACACCAATCAGCCCCAGCATTTT.

The CDR3 reads CASSPQAGTEFQPQHF. The CDR3 DNA is TGTGCCAGCAGCCCTCAAGCGGGGACAGAGTTTCAGCCCCAGCATTTT. This chain connects TRBV9 to TRBJ1-5, with TRBD1 matching 7 bases. The CDR3 sequence is 16 residues long. Looked up from germline, CDR1 is SGDLS and CDR2 is YYNGEE. After removal of 4 bases from V and 6 bases from J, the junction contained 13 bases not matched to a gene.

To note about this clonotype: This may come from a read error, since a much larger clone is one base off. J is TRBJ1-1 and V is TRBV20-1; D may be TRBD1 (5 bases). CDR1 DFQATT and CDR2 SNEGSKA come from the germline V gene (reference sequence). CDR3 length: 14 residues. V dropped 6 bases and J dropped 5 bases, with 19 bases sitting between them. The CDR3 protein is CSALGRVRGTEAFF. The CDR3 DNA sequence: TGCAGTGCCTTAGGACGGGTACGGGGGACTGAAGCTTTCTTT.

This clonotype was detected many times. The chain recombines TRBV18 with TRBJ1-2; D possibly corresponds to TRBD1 (6 bases). From germline, CDR1 is KGHSH and CDR2 LQKENI. Between the trimmed V and J ends, which lost 2 bases and 5 bases, there was a span of 9 bases. The CDR3 extends over 13 amino acids. CDR3 nucleotide sequence: TGTGCCAGCTCACCAAGGACAGAATATGGCTACACCTTC. Translating it yields CASSPRTEYGYTF.

This clonotype occurred many times. This sequence joins TRBV7-3 and TRBJ2-7, with 7 bases matching TRBD1. V trimming: 4 bases; J trimming: 6 bases; junction bases outside the gene matches: 12. CDR3 size: 15 residues. CDR1 and CDR2 (germline): SGHTA, FQGTGA. DNA of the CDR3: TGTGCCAGCAGCTACACCGGGACAGCTAACTCCGAGCAGTACTTC. Translation gives CASSYTGTANSEQYF.

In its sample, this clonotype was seen a few times. This chain links TRBV7-3 with TRBJ2-2, with 9 bases identical to TRBD2. Germline values: CDR1 SGHTA, CDR2 FQGTGA. There are 15 residues in the CDR3. The junction had 7 bases not matched to a gene; V was cut back by 4 bases and J by 7 bases. CDR3 in amino acids: CASSSTSGRHGELFF. The CDR3 DNA follows: TGTGCCAGCAGCTCGACTAGCGGTCGGCACGGGGAGCTGTTTTTT.

The chain has TRBV19 and TRBJ2-5; D ambiguous. Germline V gives CDR1 LNHDA, CDR2 SQIVND (reference sequence). Trimming left V 4 bases short and J 0 bases short, with 9 bases between. The CDR3 has 14 amino acids. The CDR3 loop reads CASSTGRYQETQYF. CDR3 coding DNA: TGTGCCAGTAGTACAGGACGGTACCAAGAGACCCAGTACTTC. Together with reference TRBV19 and TRBJ2-5, the CDR3 gives the full variable domain: DGGITQSPKYLFRKEGQNVTLSCEQNLNHDAMYWYRQDPGQGLRLIYYSQIVNDFQKGDIAEGYSVSREKKESFPLTVTSAQKNPTAFYLCASSTGRYQETQYFGPGTRLLVL.

This clonotype was seen more than once but under ten times. This chain connects TRBV9 to TRBJ1-6; D gene ambiguous. Germline CDR1 SGDLS, CDR2 YYNGEE. The CDR3 is made up of 15 amino acids. The V gene lost 1 base and the J gene lost 8 bases, with 13 bases spanning the gap. The CDR3 DNA reads as TGTGCCAGCAGCGTATCCCATGTCGTCGATTCACCCCTCCACTTT. Its protein is CASSVSHVVDSPLHF.

This clonotype was seen only once. V usage is TRBV12-3 or TRBV12-4 and J usage is TRBJ1-5; tentative D call: TRBD1 (5 bases). The V end lost 4 bases, the J end lost 4 bases, and 17 bases lay between the germline ends. This CDR3 spans 16 amino acids. CDR3 loop: CASSWAVRDSNQPQHF. The CDR3 coding sequence is TGTGCCAGCAGTTGGGCGGTAAGGGACTCGAATCAGCCCCAGCATTTT.

This clonotype was observed at least ten times. The V gene is TRBV3-1, the J gene TRBJ1-1; D is uncertain. V lost 1 base and J 1 base, leaving 7 bases between the germline ends. The CDR3 sequence is 14 residues long. From germline, CDR1 is LGHDT and CDR2 YNNKEL (reference sequence). The CDR3 DNA reads TGTGCCAGCAGCCAAGTCTCTAGGAACACTGAAGCTTTCTTT. Its translation is CASSQVSRNTEAFF.

This clonotype was detected ten times or more. The chain combines TRBV29-1 with TRBJ2-2; D may be TRBD1 (6 bases). V dropped 8 bases and J dropped 1 base, with 11 bases sitting between them. Germline assignment: CDR1 SQVTM and CDR2 ANQGSEA. There are 13 residues in the CDR3. CDR3 sequence: CSTRTVNTGELFF. Written as DNA, the CDR3 is TGCAGCACTAGGACAGTGAACACCGGGGAGCTGTTTTTT.

The chain employs TRBV5-5 and TRBJ1-2; D ambiguous. This CDR3 comprises 13 residues. The V gene's germline CDR1 is SGHKS and CDR2 YYEKEE (reference sequence). V lost 2 bases to trimming and J lost 2 bases, with 7 bases between them. The CDR3 protein is CASSFAENYGYTF. The CDR3, as DNA: TGTGCCAGCAGCTTCGCCGAGAACTATGGCTACACCTTC.

The sample holds a few counts of this clonotype. The CDR3, as DNA: TGCAGTGCTAGATCGACAGGGCGTTTGACTGAAGCTTTCTTT. It codes for CSARSTGRLTEAFF. V usage is TRBV20-1 and J usage is TRBJ1-1; 7 nucleotides line up with TRBD1. Trimming at V came to 2 bases and at J to 5 bases, leaving 8 bases not matched to a gene. The CDR3 is 14 amino acids. Germline V gene sequence: CDR1 DFQATT, CDR2 SNEGSKA (reference sequence).

The genes are TRBV14 and TRBJ2-7, with 9 bases lining up with TRBD1. V gave up 3 bases and J gave up 4 bases; unmatched junction bases: 4. Germline V gene sequence: CDR1 SGHDN, CDR2 FVKESK. The CDR3 spans 14 residues. This CDR3 reads CASSQGQGWYEQYF. The CDR3 DNA sequence: TGTGCCAGCAGCCAGGGACAGGGTTGGTACGAGCAGTACTTC. Based on the CDR3 plus reference TRBV14 and TRBJ2-7, the full variable domain is EAGVTQFPSHSVIEKGQTVTLRCDPISGHDNLYWYRRVMGKEIKFLLHFVKESKQDESGMPNNRFLAERTGGTYSTLKVQPAELEDSGVYFCASSQGQGWYEQYFGPGTRLTVT.

The chain has TRBV2 and TRBJ1-5; 7 nucleotides agree with TRBD1. This CDR3 comprises 15 residues. Germline V lookup: CDR1 SNHLY, CDR2 FYNNEI. J was trimmed by 5 bases and V by 7 bases; bases with no gene match: 11. The CDR3: CASNYQGQWHQPQHF. The CDR3 DNA follows: TGTGCCAGCAATTATCAGGGACAGTGGCATCAGCCCCAGCATTTT.

This chain links TRBV9 with TRBJ1-3; TRBD1 agrees at 11 bases. The CDR3 contains 16 residues. CDR1 SGDLS and CDR2 YYNGEE come from the germline V gene. The J segment lost 4 bases and the V segment lost 3 bases, leaving 6 bases of the junction unmatched. CDR3 sequence reads: CASSAGQGARGNTIYF. Here the CDR3 DNA reads TGTGCCAGCAGCGCCGGACAGGGGGCGCGCGGAAACACCATATATTTT.

J is TRBJ2-7 and V is TRBV12-3 or TRBV12-4; D possibly uses TRBD1 or TRBD2 (5 bases each). The CDR3 consists of 15 residues. Trimming shortened V by 2 bases and J by 3 bases, and 14 bases separated the two germline ends. CDR3 DNA: TGTGCCAGCAGTTTATGGGACGGCCTAGACTACGAGCAGTACTTC. It translates to CASSLWDGLDYEQYF.

This clonotype was seen repeatedly, ten times or more. The gene calls are TRBV11-2 and TRBJ2-3, with D perhaps TRBD2 (7 bases). Germline lookup yields CDR1 SGHAT and CDR2 FQNNGV. The germline V and J ends were trimmed by 5 bases and 7 bases, with 13 bases remaining between them. The CDR3 extends over 13 amino acids. CDR3 coding DNA: TGTGCCAGCAGCACCCGGGGGGCCAATACGCAGTATTTT. As protein: CASSTRGANTQYF. Drawing the rest from reference TRBV11-2 and TRBJ2-3, the complete variable domain is EAGVAQSPRYKIIEKRQSVAFWCNPISGHATLYWYQQILGQGPKLLIQFQNNGVVDDSQLPKDRFSAERLKGVDSTLKIQPAKLEDSAVYLCASSTRGANTQYFGPGTRLTVL.

This clonotype was counted many times. The chain has TRBV5-1 and TRBJ1-1; maybe TRBD1 (5 bases). CDR1 and CDR2 (germline): SGHRS, YFSETQ. V was clipped by 4 bases and J by 1 base, with 11 bases between them. This CDR3 has 14 amino acids. The DNA of the CDR3 is TGCGCCAGCAGCGCGACAGTTTCGAACACTGAAGCTTTCTTT. It specifies CASSATVSNTEAFF.

This clonotype was recorded only once. This sequence joins TRBV12-3 or TRBV12-4 and TRBJ1-4; D call uncertain. V was pared by 4 bases and J by 3 bases, with 18 bases between. The CDR3 length is 17 residues. CDR3 bases: TGTGCCAGCAGTTACTCCTCAAGTTCGCCTTCTAATGAAAAACTGTTTTTT. Translation: CASSYSSSSPSNEKLFF.